A selection of T cell receptor beta chains follows, all from one sample in a study of cytomegalovirus exposure and HLA in healthy donors. Profiling relied on immunoSEQ multiplex PCR, and the TCRdb table lists in-frame clones only, not all of them. The data contain 85,000 to 130,000 clones, over 55% of them singletons. The specimen was PBMCs. The receptors come from a female donor in good health and CMV-seronegative. CDR3s include the opening cysteine and the closing phenylalanine or tryptophan. The size entry is marked missing in some rows and otherwise reads once, few, many or a size class.

v_gene | abundance | CDR3aa
TRBV7-9 | - | CASRYRDRDYTF
TRBV2 | - | CASGALRSYEQYF
TRBV19 | - | CASSPHSGQGAFF
TRBV7-8 | - | CASSPGSHQPQHF
TRBV5-1 | - | CASSRSGGNYGYTF
TRBV5-4 | - | CASSPGLAGHTDTQYF
TRBV15 | - | CATSRDTPGGLAGVQDTQYF
TRBV28 | few | CASTGTSGPQETQYF
TRBV5-5 | - | CASTGRAGVPPYEQYF
TRBV19 | - | CASNGQLFGDYGYTF
TRBV10-3 | few | CAIRLGDNNEQFF
TRBV7-9 | - | CASSILGTSPLFQYF
TRBV14 | - | CASTVGQGIVGETQYF
TRBV7-9 | - | CASGTRQGPRLANTGELFF
TRBV9 | - | CASSAQTGELFF
TRBV14 | few | CASGFSGRAGEQFF
TRBV19 | - | CASSISLQGSYNEQFF
TRBV25-1 | few | CASTAQDSGRRGSYEQYF
TRBV5-6 | once | CASSLAGGGGYTF
TRBV5-4 | - | CASSPWRLNTEAFF
TRBV13 | once | CASSLRGGRQETQYF
TRBV7-2 | - | CASSLGLAGHNEQFF
TRBV11-2 | - | CASSPDRGAFF
TRBV7-9 | - | CASSLRGESGGNTIYF
TRBV19 | - | CASSTESTSGKGEQYF
TRBV19 | - | CASSSPPRGTNTGELFF
TRBV9 | once | CASSVDPRPVGANEQFF
TRBV4-1 | many | CASSQGYSGSVETQYF
TRBV28 | - | CASRFLESYSNQPQHF
TRBV5-1 | - | CASSLLGHSYEQYF
TRBV7-9 | - | CASSLHADTQYF
TRBV6-1 | few | CASPPGSSYEQYF
TRBV19 | - | CASRTGQGMNTEAFF
TRBV28 | - | CASSLRENGPQHF
TRBV7-3 | once | CASSPLGSTQYF
TRBV5-5 | - | CASSGDYGSYNEQFF
TRBV7-3 | - | CASSLTPGSPSYNEQFF
TRBV28 | - | CASTGLAGYNEQFF
TRBV2 | - | CASSRLGGSYGYTF
TRBV18 | - | CASSPGAIGTSGRLGFYEQYF
TRBV28 | - | CASSLPLNRGEKLFF
TRBV19 | - | CASTPEGRVVNTEAFF
TRBV7-2 | - | CASSLGGPDTEAFF
TRBV27 | - | CASTSYGGYNEQFF
TRBV30 | few | CACHSGMNTEAFF